This T cell receptor (beta chain) was recorded in a study of OX40 agonist ivuxolimab in advanced cancers. Produced via immunoSEQ multiplex PCR; TCRdb's table is partial and in-frame only. Of around 100,000 clones listed, 75% to 95% are singletons. J was trimmed by 4 bases and V by 4 bases; bases with no gene match: 8. The germline CDR1 and CDR2 sequences are SGHRS and YFSETQ. CDR3 length: 16 residues. This receptor was identified in an adult with an advanced solid tumor such as melanoma, head and neck, liver or kidney cancer. Sample: CD4+ or CD8+ T cells sorted from blood, taken in a trial of the OX40 agonist ivuxolimab. The rearrangement joins TRBV5-1 to TRBJ1-5; 10 bases line up with TRBD1. Here the CDR3 reads CASSPGTGVGNQPQHF. The DNA for the CDR3 is TGCGCCAGCAGCCCTGGGACAGGGGTAGGTAATCAGCCCCAGCATTTT.